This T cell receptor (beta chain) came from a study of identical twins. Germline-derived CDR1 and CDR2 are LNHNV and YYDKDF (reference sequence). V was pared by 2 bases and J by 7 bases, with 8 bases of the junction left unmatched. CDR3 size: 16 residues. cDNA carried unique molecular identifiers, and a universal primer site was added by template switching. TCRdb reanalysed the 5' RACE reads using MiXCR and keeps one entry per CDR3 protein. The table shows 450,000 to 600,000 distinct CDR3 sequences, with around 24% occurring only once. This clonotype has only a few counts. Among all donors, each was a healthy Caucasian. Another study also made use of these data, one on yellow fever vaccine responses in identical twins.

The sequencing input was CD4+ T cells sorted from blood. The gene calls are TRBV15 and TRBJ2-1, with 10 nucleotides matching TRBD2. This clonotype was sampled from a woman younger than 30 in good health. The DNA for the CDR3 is TGTGCCACCAGCAGATTCGTAGCGGGAGGTTCGAATGAGCAGTTCTTC. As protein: CATSRFVAGGSNEQFF.